The 20 T cell receptor beta chains listed next were all sequenced from one sample in a study of shared clonotypes between healthy human individuals (dated by TCRdb to 2020 to 2022). The library was prepared using the immunoSEQ multiplex PCR assay. What TCRdb holds here is the immuneACCESS table cut down to in-frame rearrangements. Part of the clones is not present; checked against another copy, under half of the missing clones reflect an unresolved V gene, and the others are unexplained. For this sample the table gives around 1.4 million clones, of which less than 99% were detected only once. The ten largest clones take up approximately 0.38% of the sample. The sequenced sample was naive CD4+ T cells sorted from blood. The intended sense of this specimen's cell subset or site label: CD45RA+ positively selected. The receptors were gathered from a man aged 25 to 40 in good health.

V usage is TRBV28 and J usage is TRBJ1-2, with D possibly being TRBD1 (5 bases). Germline loops: CDR1 MDHEN, CDR2 SYDVKM. Trimming removed 8 bases at V and 5 bases at J, with 12 bases between. CDR3 size: 12 residues. In DNA form, the CDR3 reads TGTGCCAGCGTCAGGGCGGGTTATGGCTACACCTTC. Translating it yields CASVRAGYGYTF.

The chain carries TRBV7-2 and TRBJ2-7; D not certain. Trimming removed 5 bases from V and 2 bases from J, with 10 bases in between. CDR3 length: 13 amino acids. The germline CDR1 and CDR2 sequences are SGHTA and FQGNSA. CDR3: CASSRLLTYEQYF. CDR3 nucleotide sequence: TGTGCCAGCAGCCGTCTACTAACCTACGAGCAGTACTTC.

The chain employs TRBV6-6 and TRBJ2-1, with D hard to call. The germline V and J ends were trimmed by 2 bases and 6 bases, with 5 bases remaining between them. This CDR3 spans 12 amino acids. The germline V gene encodes CDR1 MNHNY and CDR2 SVGAGI (reference sequence). CDR3 sequence reads: CASSYVANEQFF. The CDR3, as DNA: TGTGCCAGCAGTTACGTAGCCAATGAGCAGTTCTTC.

J is TRBJ1-2 and V is TRBV10-3; D is perhaps TRBD1 (6 bases). The length of the CDR3 is 12 residues. Germline V CDR1 and CDR2: ENHRY, SYGVKD. V was trimmed by 10 bases and J by 8 bases, leaving 17 bases between them. CDR3 loop: CATWTAPQGYTF. Written as DNA, the CDR3 is TGTGCCACGTGGACAGCCCCGCAAGGCTACACCTTC.

This clone was observed once. The V gene is TRBV6-5, the J gene TRBJ2-7; 10 positions match TRBD2. Germline assignment: CDR1 MNHEY and CDR2 SVGAGI. V lost 2 bases to trimming and J lost 7 bases; unmatched junction nucleotides: 11. The CDR3 is made up of 16 amino acids. CDR3 bases: TGTGCCAGCAGTTACCTATCTTCTAGCGGGAGTCGTGAGCAGTACTTC. Its protein product is CASSYLSSSGSREQYF.

The genes are TRBV7-6 and TRBJ2-1; possibly TRBD1 for D (6 bases). With 4 bases removed from V and 4 bases from J, the gap between germline ends came to 8 bases. The CDR3 totals 13 residues. Germline V gene lookup returns CDR1 SGHVS and CDR2 FNYEAQ. The CDR3 reads CASSWGQYNEQFF. DNA of the CDR3: TGTGCCAGCAGCTGGGGACAATACAATGAGCAGTTCTTC.

As for this clone: Additional DNA sequences in this sample encode the identical CDR3. The chain carries TRBV6-5 and TRBJ2-7, with D unresolved. Germline CDR1 MNHEY, CDR2 SVGAGI. The CDR3 covers 15 residues. The V end was cut by 0 bases, the J end by 1 base, with 10 bases between. This CDR3 reads CASSYSSLGSYEQYF. The DNA of the CDR3 is TGTGCCAGCAGTTACTCGAGTCTGGGTTCCTACGAGCAGTACTTC.

The chain has TRBV5-1 and TRBJ2-2; D gene ambiguous. Trimming left V 6 bases short and J 1 base short, with 10 bases between. The CDR3 extends over 14 amino acids. Germline values: CDR1 SGHRS, CDR2 YFSETQ. The DNA for the CDR3 is TGCGCCAGCACTAAGGACCGGAACACCGGGGAGCTGTTTTTT. Translation gives CASTKDRNTGELFF.

The chain has TRBV5-1 and TRBJ2-7, with D perhaps TRBD1 or TRBD2 (5 bases each). The germline V and J ends were trimmed by 4 bases and 3 bases, with 11 bases remaining between them. Germline CDR1 is SGHRS and CDR2 is YFSETQ. This CDR3 has 13 residues. As DNA, the CDR3 is TGCGCCAGCAGCGGGACGACGTTCTACGAGCAGTACTTC. This sequence encodes CASSGTTFYEQYF.

The gene calls are TRBV6-5 and TRBJ2-7; 8 nucleotides agree with TRBD2. CDR1 MNHEY and CDR2 SVGAGI come from the germline V gene. The CDR3 has 14 amino acids. V shed 1 base, J shed 3 bases, and the junction held 2 bases outside the gene matches. CDR3: CASSYFGGGYEQYF. DNA of the CDR3: TGTGCCAGCAGTTACTTCGGGGGGGGCTACGAGCAGTACTTC.

This clone was counted a single time. The rearrangement joins TRBV10-3 to TRBJ2-1, with TRBD2 matching over 11 bases. The V segment lost 10 bases and the J segment 4 bases; nucleotides outside the gene matches: 12. Germline V gene sequence: CDR1 ENHRY, CDR2 SYGVKD. CDR3 length: 16 amino acids. CDR3 residues: CATVFSGTSGYNEQFF. Here the CDR3 DNA reads TGTGCCACCGTATTCAGCGGGACTAGCGGATACAATGAGCAGTTCTTC.

The chain uses TRBV5-4 and TRBJ2-7; TRBD2 agrees at 15 bases. The CDR3 consists of 16 residues. J gave up 5 bases and V 6 bases, and 9 bases lay outside the gene matches. From germline, CDR1 is SGHNT and CDR2 YYREEE (reference sequence). DNA for the CDR3: TGTGCCAGCACCCATGGAGGGACTAGCGGGAGGAACGAGCAGTACTTC. Residues: CASTHGGTSGRNEQYF.

V and J are TRBV29-1 and TRBJ1-2; TRBD1 matches 11 bases. Germline trimming cut 4 bases from V and 7 bases from J; bases unmatched to any gene: 2. Germline-derived CDR1 and CDR2 are SQVTM and ANQGSEA. This CDR3 is 12 amino acids long. CDR3 bases: TGCAGCGTTGGGGGACAGGGGGGTGGCTACACCTTC. Translation gives CSVGGQGGGYTF.

CDR3 sequence reads: CASSLLGFEGEKLFF. CDR3 DNA: TGTGCCAGCAGCTTACTGGGTTTTGAAGGGGAAAAACTGTTTTTT. This sequence joins TRBV7-6 and TRBJ1-4; D not resolved. CDR1 SGHVS and CDR2 FNYEAQ come from the germline V gene. The CDR3 has 15 residues. V was pared by 2 bases and J by 8 bases, with 15 bases between.

The chain employs TRBV6-5 and TRBJ2-3, with D tentatively TRBD2 (6 bases). The germline CDR1 and CDR2 sequences are MNHEY and SVGAGI. The CDR3 spans 15 residues. The V end was cut by 6 bases, the J end by 2 bases, with 15 bases between. CDR3 bases: TGTGCCAGCAGCCGGAGGGACCCCTACACAGATACGCAGTATTTT. Its protein is CASSRRDPYTDTQYF.

This sequence joins TRBV5-6 and TRBJ2-7; D remains unclear. This CDR3 spans 15 amino acids. V lost 5 bases to trimming and J lost 0 bases, with 15 bases between them. Germline V gene sequence: CDR1 SGHDT, CDR2 YYEEEE. The CDR3 spells CASSQTTHLSYEQYF. The CDR3 DNA follows: TGTGCCAGCAGTCAAACCACTCACCTCTCCTACGAGCAGTACTTC. The full variable domain, in which reference TRBV5-6 and TRBJ2-7 provide the parts outside the CDR3, is DAGVTQSPTHLIKTRGQQVTLRCSPKSGHDTVSWYQQALGQGPQFIFQYYEEEERQRGNFPDRFSGHQFPNYSSELNVNALLLGDSALYLCASSQTTHLSYEQYFGPGTRLTVT.

The chain combines TRBV5-1 with TRBJ2-1; 9 nucleotides agree with TRBD2. With 3 bases clipped from V and 8 bases from J, the junction kept 3 bases outside the gene matches. This CDR3 has 13 residues. Germline V gene lookup returns CDR1 SGHRS and CDR2 YFSETQ. In DNA, the CDR3 is TGCGCCAGCAGCTGGGGGACTAGCTATGAGCAGTTCTTC. The encoded protein is CASSWGTSYEQFF.

The genes are TRBV28 and TRBJ2-3; perhaps TRBD1 as D (5 bases). CDR1 MDHEN and CDR2 SYDVKM come from the germline V gene. The CDR3 loop spans 17 amino acids. Trimming pared 5 bases from V and 2 bases from J, leaving 20 bases between. CDR3 nucleotide sequence: TGTGCCAGCAGTGGGGCCTATAACGGTCCACTCACAGATACGCAGTATTTT. It encodes CASSGAYNGPLTDTQYF.

V gene TRBV27 combines with J gene TRBJ1-2; D gene ambiguous. Trimming left V 2 bases short and J 4 bases short, with 5 bases between. CDR3 length equals 12 residues. Germline V CDR1 and CDR2: MNHEY, SMNVEV (reference sequence). CDR3 in amino acids: CASSLNGYGYTF. The DNA of the CDR3 is TGTGCCAGCAGTTTAAACGGCTATGGCTACACCTTC.

The chain uses TRBV7-9 and TRBJ2-2; 8 nucleotides agree with TRBD1. Unmatched junction bases numbered 16, after V lost 1 base and J lost 6 bases. Germline V gene lookup returns CDR1 SEHNR and CDR2 FQNEAQ (reference sequence). This CDR3 contains 19 residues. The CDR3: CASSLVQTGAPGIAGELFF. The CDR3 nucleotides are TGTGCCAGCAGCTTAGTCCAGACAGGGGCACCCGGAATTGCCGGGGAGCTGTTTTTT.